The clone carrying this T cell receptor (beta chain) was found once. Its target is unknown. Libraries were prepared by immunoSEQ multiplex PCR; TCRdb keeps only in-frame clonotypes and omits some of them. The sample has fewer than 130,000 clones; approximately 87% are singletons. The sample comes from a study of cytomegalovirus exposure and HLA in healthy donors. Notes on the study in general: In vitro data verified a few CMV-associated chains as specific for CMV antigens. That first-cohort TCR clusters tended to co-occur in the 90 to 150 validation repertoires was found in a later analysis.

Sequencing was performed on PBMCs. The TCR sequence derives from a woman aged 25 to 39 in good health and CMV-seropositive.

The CDR3 loop reads CASSTDRGNSPLHF. CDR3 DNA: TGCGCCAGCAGCACAGACAGGGGTAATTCACCCCTCCACTTT. The chain is built from TRBV4-1 and TRBJ1-6; 8 bases are a match to TRBD1. This CDR3 region has 14 residues. J lost 6 bases, V lost 5 bases, and 3 bases had no gene match. Germline values: CDR1 MGHRA, CDR2 YSYEKL.